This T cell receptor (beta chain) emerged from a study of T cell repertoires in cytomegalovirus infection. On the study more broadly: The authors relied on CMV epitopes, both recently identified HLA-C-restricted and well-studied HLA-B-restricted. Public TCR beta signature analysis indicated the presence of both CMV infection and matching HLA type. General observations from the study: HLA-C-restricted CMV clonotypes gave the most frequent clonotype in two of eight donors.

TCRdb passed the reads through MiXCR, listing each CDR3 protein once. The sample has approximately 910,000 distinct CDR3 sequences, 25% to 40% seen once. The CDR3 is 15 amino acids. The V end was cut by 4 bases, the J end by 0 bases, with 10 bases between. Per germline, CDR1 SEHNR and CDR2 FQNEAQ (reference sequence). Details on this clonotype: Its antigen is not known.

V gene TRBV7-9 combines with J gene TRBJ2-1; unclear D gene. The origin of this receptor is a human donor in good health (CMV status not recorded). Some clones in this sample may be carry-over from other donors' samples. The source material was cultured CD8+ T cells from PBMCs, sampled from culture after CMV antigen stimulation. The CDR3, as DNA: TGTGCCAGCAGCTCCGCCGCAAGCTCCTACAATGAGCAGTTCTTC. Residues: CASSSAASSYNEQFF.